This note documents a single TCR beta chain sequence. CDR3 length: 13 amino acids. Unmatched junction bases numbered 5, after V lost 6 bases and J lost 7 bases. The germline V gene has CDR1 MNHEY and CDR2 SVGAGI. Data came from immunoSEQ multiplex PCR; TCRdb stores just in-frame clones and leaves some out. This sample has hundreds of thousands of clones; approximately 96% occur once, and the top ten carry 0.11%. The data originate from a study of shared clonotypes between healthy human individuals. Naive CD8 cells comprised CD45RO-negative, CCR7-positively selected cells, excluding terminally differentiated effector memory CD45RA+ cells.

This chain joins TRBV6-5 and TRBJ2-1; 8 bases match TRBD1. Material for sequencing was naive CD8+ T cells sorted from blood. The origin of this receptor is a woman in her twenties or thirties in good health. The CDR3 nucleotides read TGTGCCAGCAGCGGACAGGGCTGGAATGAGCAGTTCTTC. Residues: CASSGQGWNEQFF.